A single sample gave rise to the 21 T cell receptor beta chains below, sequenced in a study of blood T cell repertoires in COVID-19. Assay: immunoSEQ multiplex PCR; the TCRdb copy retains only in-frame clones and omits some. The table has 99,000 or so clones, about 86% seen once. Material: peripheral blood. These receptors came from a woman of 80 years or more with active or convalescent COVID-19.

V is TRBV30 and J is TRBJ2-3; 9 bases match TRBD1. Germline CDR1 is GTSNPN and CDR2 is SVGIG (reference sequence). With 2 bases clipped from V and 2 bases from J, the junction kept 8 bases outside the gene matches. The CDR3 is 16 residues long. The CDR3 reads CAWSKVTGGFTDTQYF. In DNA form, the CDR3 reads TGTGCCTGGAGTAAGGTGACAGGGGGGTTCACAGATACGCAGTATTTT.

The chain uses TRBV20-1 and TRBJ2-3; 10 nucleotides align to TRBD2. The CDR3 has 16 residues. V was clipped by 6 bases and J by 4 bases; unmatched bases: 13. Looked up from germline, CDR1 is DFQATT and CDR2 is SNEGSKA (reference sequence). The CDR3 region is CSASGITLAGSDTQYF. Written as DNA, the CDR3 is TGCAGTGCGAGTGGAATTACACTAGCGGGATCAGATACGCAGTATTTT.

J is TRBJ1-2 and V is TRBV19, with 7 bases lining up with TRBD1. The J segment lost 2 bases and the V segment lost 5 bases, leaving 5 bases of the junction unmatched. Germline-derived CDR1 and CDR2 are LNHDA and SQIVND (reference sequence). The CDR3 is made up of 14 amino acids. The CDR3 bases are TGTGCCAGTAGTGGACTGGGACAGAACTATGGCTACACCTTC. Translation gives CASSGLGQNYGYTF.

The chain couples TRBV7-3 to TRBJ2-2; TRBD2 aligns across 9 bases. Trimming cost V 4 bases and J 3 bases; bases outside gene matches: 6. CDR1 and CDR2 from the germline V gene are SGHTA and FQGTGA. The CDR3 is 16 residues long. The CDR3 spells CASSSSSGGDTGELFF. In nucleotides, the CDR3 is TGTGCCAGCAGCTCTAGTAGCGGGGGTGACACCGGGGAGCTGTTTTTT. The complete variable domain, with remaining parts taken from reference TRBV7-3 and TRBJ2-2, reads GAGVSQTPSNKVTEKGKYVELRCDPISGHTALYWYRQSLGQGPEFLIYFQGTGAADDSGLPNDRFFAVRPEGSVSTLKIQRTERGDSAVYLCASSSSSGGDTGELFFGEGSRLTVL.

The chain employs TRBV7-2 and TRBJ2-3, with D tentatively TRBD2 (5 bases). The ends were cut back, 1 base at V and 0 bases at J, with 8 bases in the middle. Germline lookup yields CDR1 SGHTA and CDR2 FQGNSA. The CDR3 totals 15 residues. CDR3 nucleotide sequence: TGTGCCAGCAGCTTAGATGGCGGGAGCACAGATACGCAGTATTTT. This gives the protein CASSLDGGSTDTQYF.

The chain is built from TRBV30 and TRBJ2-5, with 8 bases identical to TRBD1. Germline V gives CDR1 GTSNPN, CDR2 SVGIG (reference sequence). V was pared by 2 bases and J by 5 bases, with 7 bases of the junction left unmatched. The CDR3 length is 14 residues. CDR3 loop: CAWSLAGGLETQYF. As DNA, the CDR3 is TGTGCCTGGAGTCTGGCAGGGGGCCTGGAGACCCAGTACTTC.

CDR3 in DNA: TGTGCCACCAGTGATTTGCAGGGGGATGGCTACACCTTC. This gives the protein CATSDLQGDGYTF. The gene calls are TRBV24-1 and TRBJ1-2, with TRBD1 matching over 7 bases. The germline V gene has CDR1 KGHDR and CDR2 SFDVKD. Losses at the gene ends were 0 bases for V and 6 bases for J; bases not matched to a gene: 0. This CDR3 contains 13 residues.

The rearrangement links TRBV7-9 to TRBJ2-2; D ambiguous. The germline V and J ends were trimmed by 0 bases and 6 bases, with 5 bases remaining between them. CDR3 size: 13 residues. Per germline, CDR1 SEHNR and CDR2 FQNEAQ (reference sequence). CDR3 in amino acids: CASSLAQAGELFF. The CDR3 nucleotides are TGTGCCAGCAGCTTAGCACAAGCCGGGGAGCTGTTTTTT.

The chain combines TRBV5-6 with TRBJ1-2, with a tentative D call TRBD1 (6 bases). The CDR3 is 13 residues long. Between the trimmed V and J ends, which lost 5 bases and 7 bases, there was a span of 15 bases. Looked up from germline, CDR1 is SGHDT and CDR2 is YYEEEE. CDR3 sequence: CASSSGTKSGYTF. DNA of the CDR3: TGTGCCAGCAGTTCCGGGACAAAGAGTGGCTACACCTTC.

The chain links TRBV5-1 to TRBJ1-5, with TRBD1 matching over 8 bases. The CDR3 loop spans 16 amino acids. From germline, CDR1 is SGHRS and CDR2 YFSETQ. Unmatched junction bases numbered 4, after V lost 0 bases and J lost 2 bases. The DNA of the CDR3 is TGCGCCAGCAGCTTGGAGCCGGGACAGGGCAATCAGCCCCAGCATTTT. Protein product: CASSLEPGQGNQPQHF.

This chain links TRBV9 with TRBJ2-1, with no clear D. Per the germline V gene, CDR1 is SGDLS and CDR2 is YYNGEE. The CDR3 runs 15 residues. Trimming removed 0 bases at V and 3 bases at J, with 10 bases between. The CDR3 is CASSVVERGYNEQFF. For the CDR3, the DNA is TGTGCCAGCAGCGTAGTTGAGCGAGGCTACAATGAGCAGTTCTTC.

The J gene is TRBJ2-2, the V gene TRBV5-8; the match to TRBD2 covers 12 bases. The J segment lost 5 bases and the V segment lost 4 bases, leaving 6 bases of the junction unmatched. CDR3 length: 16 amino acids. Per germline, CDR1 SGHTS and CDR2 YDEGEE. The CDR3 nucleotides read TGTGCCAGCAGCAAACTAGCGGGAGGCGGGACCGGGGAGCTGTTTTTT. Translated: CASSKLAGGGTGELFF.

The chain recombines TRBV11-2 with TRBJ1-6, with a tentative D call TRBD1 (6 bases). The germline V gene has CDR1 SGHAT and CDR2 FQNNGV. CDR3 size: 19 residues. V lost 2 bases, J lost 9 bases, and 26 bases lay in between. The CDR3, as DNA: TGTGCCAGCAGCTTAAAATCAAGTACGACAGGACAGAGGTCTTCACCCCTCCACTTT. It yields the protein CASSLKSSTTGQRSSPLHF. The whole variable domain, remainder taken from reference TRBV11-2 and TRBJ1-6, is EAGVAQSPRYKIIEKRQSVAFWCNPISGHATLYWYQQILGQGPKLLIQFQNNGVVDDSQLPKDRFSAERLKGVDSTLKIQPAKLEDSAVYLCASSLKSSTTGQRSSPLHFGNGTRLTVT.

This chain links TRBV18 with TRBJ2-3; 8 nucleotides line up with TRBD1. Per the germline V gene, CDR1 is KGHSH and CDR2 is LQKENI. V was clipped by 3 bases and J by 1 base; unmatched bases: 9. The CDR3 spans 17 residues. CDR3 nucleotides: TGTGCCAGCTCACCCGAAGGGACAGGAGGAGGCACAGATACGCAGTATTTT. This translates into CASSPEGTGGGTDTQYF.

J is TRBJ2-3 and V is TRBV9; TRBD1 might be the D (5 bases). The CDR3 has 15 amino acids. V lost 0 bases to trimming and J lost 0 bases, with 8 bases between them. Per the germline V gene, CDR1 is SGDLS and CDR2 is YYNGEE. The CDR3 region is CASSVAGFSTDTQYF. CDR3 DNA: TGTGCCAGCAGCGTAGCAGGGTTTAGCACAGATACGCAGTATTTT.

This chain connects TRBV15 to TRBJ2-5; D is unclear. V gave up 0 bases and J gave up 5 bases, with 7 bases separating them. The germline V gene has CDR1 LNHNV and CDR2 YYDKDF (reference sequence). The CDR3 contains 13 residues. For the CDR3, the DNA is TGTGCCACCAGCAGAGATGTTACTGAGACCCAGTACTTC. This translates into CATSRDVTETQYF.

The chain carries TRBV18 and TRBJ2-5, with D maybe TRBD2 (5 bases). The germline V gene has CDR1 KGHSH and CDR2 LQKENI. V gave up 2 bases and J gave up 2 bases, with 6 bases separating them. The length of the CDR3 is 13 residues. CDR3 residues: CASSPTGQETQYF. The CDR3 DNA is TGTGCCAGCTCACCAACGGGGCAAGAGACCCAGTACTTC. The full variable domain, rest sourced from reference TRBV18 and TRBJ2-5, is NAGVMQNPRHLVRRRGQEARLRCSPMKGHSHVYWYRQLPEEGLKFMVYLQKENIIDESGMPKERFSAEFPKEGPSILRIQQVVRGDSAAYFCASSPTGQETQYFGPGTRLLVL.

The rearrangement joins TRBV10-3 to TRBJ2-2; D gene ambiguous. Germline CDR1 reads ENHRY; CDR2 reads SYGVKD. V lost 3 bases and J lost 1, with 6 bases in between. The CDR3 totals 14 residues. The CDR3: CAISEQLNTGELFF. CDR3 nucleotide sequence: TGTGCCATCAGTGAACAGCTGAACACCGGGGAGCTGTTTTTT.

The sample holds one count of this clone. The V and J genes are TRBV24-1 and TRBJ2-3; 8 positions match TRBD1. This CDR3 is built from 16 residues. V gave up 7 bases and J gave up 6 bases; unmatched junction bases: 14. Germline V gives CDR1 KGHDR, CDR2 SFDVKD. CDR3 nucleotide sequence: TGTGCCACCAGCGGGATGGGGACAGGACATCTGGATACGCAGTATTTT. Its translation is CATSGMGTGHLDTQYF.

The chain employs TRBV6-1 and TRBJ1-5, with D perhaps TRBD1 (5 bases). V was trimmed by 0 bases and J by 6 bases, leaving 15 bases between them. The CDR3 spans 16 residues. CDR1 MNHNS and CDR2 SASEGT come from the germline V gene. CDR3 residues: CASSEAGGTLSQPQHF. The CDR3 DNA follows: TGTGCCAGCAGTGAAGCGGGAGGGACCCTAAGTCAGCCCCAGCATTTT.

This chain uses TRBV9 with TRBJ1-5, with 7 bases matching TRBD1. The junction had 15 bases not matched to a gene; V was cut back by 3 bases and J by 12 bases. CDR1 and CDR2 (germline): SGDLS, YYNGEE. This CDR3 region has 15 residues. In DNA, the CDR3 is TGTGCCAGCAGCGAGACAGGGTCGGGGTCCGTTCTCCAGCATTTT. It specifies CASSETGSGSVLQHF.